These 25 T cell receptor beta chains were all obtained from the same sample, sequenced in a study of vaccination effects on CD4 cells after COVID-19. An approximately ten-day culture period preceded the isolation of CD4+ T cells. Some clones are missing from TCRdb's copy, which holds only in-frame ones; the method was immunoSEQ multiplex PCR. The sample gives about 66,000 clones, just over 70% of which show up once; under 25% is in the top ten. These receptors have no identified antigens. Source: CD4+ T cells from PBMCs cultured without peptide, taken before COVID-19 vaccination. These receptors originate from a human donor who had a prior SARS-CoV-2 infection.

V usage is TRBV11-3 and J usage is TRBJ2-5; D remains ambiguous. Germline loops: CDR1 SGHNT, CDR2 YENEEA. This CDR3 contains 14 residues. Trimming pared 2 bases from V and 5 bases from J, leaving 12 bases between. DNA of the CDR3: TGTGCCAGCAGCTTAAGTCCACGTTTCGAGACCCAGTACTTC. Its translation is CASSLSPRFETQYF.

This chain links TRBV18 with TRBJ1-1, with 10 bases fitting TRBD1. The CDR3 runs to 18 residues. Germline V gene sequence: CDR1 KGHSH, CDR2 LQKENI. Trimming at V came to 1 base and at J to 0 bases, leaving 8 bases not matched to a gene. The CDR3 coding sequence is TGTGCCAGCTCACCACTCTTTTTGGGACAGGGGATGAACACTGAAGCTTTCTTT. Amino acid sequence: CASSPLFLGQGMNTEAFF.

This clone was observed a few times. The chain carries TRBV10-1 and TRBJ2-2; 10 nucleotides match TRBD1. Germline V gene sequence: CDR1 WNHNN, CDR2 SYGVQD (reference sequence). The junction had 2 bases not matched to a gene; V was cut back by 0 bases and J by 10 bases. The CDR3 is 14 amino acids. The CDR3 bases are TGCGCCAGCAGTGAGTCGGGACAGGGGTTGGAGCTGTTTTTT. Amino acid sequence: CASSESGQGLELFF.

The J gene is TRBJ1-1, the V gene TRBV5-1; TRBD1 aligns across 8 bases. This CDR3 has 17 amino acids. Looked up from germline, CDR1 is SGHRS and CDR2 is YFSETQ. With 2 bases clipped from V and 5 bases from J, the junction kept 14 bases outside the gene matches. CDR3 sequence: CASSFGAGGVPGTEAFF. The CDR3 DNA reads as TGCGCCAGCAGCTTCGGAGCAGGGGGCGTCCCGGGGACTGAAGCTTTCTTT. Looking up the rest from reference TRBV5-1 and TRBJ1-1 gives the full variable domain: KAGVTQTPRYLIKTRGQQVTLSCSPISGHRSVSWYQQTPGQGLQFLFEYFSETQRNKGNFPGRFSGRQFSNSRSEMNVSTLELGDSALYLCASSFGAGGVPGTEAFFGQGTRLTVV.

This CDR3 reads CASKDGGEGDGYTF. The CDR3 nucleotides read TGTGCCAGCAAAGACGGTGGGGAGGGTGACGGCTACACCTTC. The chain recombines TRBV6-5 with TRBJ1-2, with unresolved D. CDR1 is MNHEY and CDR2 is SVGAGI in the germline V gene. Trimming took 7 bases from V and 8 from J, leaving 20 bases between them. This CDR3 is built from 14 residues.

This clone was found a few times. CDR3 residues: CASSQSHGTLYF. Written as DNA, the CDR3 is TGTGCCAGCAGCCAGAGTCACGGGACTCTGTACTTC. The rearrangement uses TRBV7-9 and TRBJ2-7, with D tentatively TRBD2 (6 bases). Germline lookup yields CDR1 SEHNR and CDR2 FQNEAQ (reference sequence). Trimming left V 5 bases short and J 12 bases short, with 17 bases between. CDR3 length: 12 amino acids.

This clone was seen only once. The chain combines TRBV18 with TRBJ1-4; perhaps TRBD1 as D (5 bases). CDR3 length: 13 residues. Trimming removed 3 bases at V and 7 bases at J, with 9 bases between. Germline V CDR1 and CDR2: KGHSH, LQKENI. CDR3 region: CASSPRVGEKLFF. The CDR3 DNA follows: TGTGCCAGCTCACCCAGGGTGGGTGAAAAACTGTTTTTT.

The V and J genes are TRBV3-1 (or the pseudogene TRBV3-2) and TRBJ2-7, with no clear D. Trimming took off 4 bases at V and 2 bases at J, with 0 bases between the two ends. CDR1 and CDR2 (germline): LGHDT, YNNKEL (reference sequence). This CDR3 has 10 amino acids. CDR3 DNA sequence: TGTGCCAGCAGCCCCTACGAGCAGTACTTC. Protein: CASSPYEQYF.

Comment on this clone: Compared with germline, one end of the junction differs, possibly owing to a read error. The J gene is TRBJ2-2, the V gene TRBV7-7; D is undetermined. The CDR3 extends over 14 amino acids. CDR1 SSHAT and CDR2 FNYEAQ come from the germline V gene (reference sequence). The CDR3 nucleotides are TGTGCTAGCAGCAGGACCAGGAACACCGGGGAGCTGTTTTTT. Translation gives CASSRTRNTGELFF. Supplemented by reference TRBV7-7 and TRBJ2-2, the full variable domain reads GAGVSQSPRYKVTKRGQDVTLRCDPISSHATLYWYQQALGQGPEFLTYFNYEAQPDKSGLPSDRFSAERPEGSISTLTIQRTEQRDSAMYRCASSRTRNTGELFFGEGSRLTVL.

This clone was counted a few times. The chain links TRBV7-9 to TRBJ2-2, with 9 bases aligning to TRBD2. This CDR3 is built from 17 residues. The J segment lost 1 base and the V segment lost 5 bases, leaving 8 bases of the junction unmatched. Germline CDR1 reads SEHNR; CDR2 reads FQNEAQ (reference sequence). The CDR3 protein is CASSPAGGAGNTGELFF. CDR3 DNA: TGTGCCAGCAGCCCTGCGGGGGGGGCAGGGAACACCGGGGAGCTGTTTTTT.

In its sample, this clone was seen a few times. CDR3 coding DNA: TGTGCCAGCAGCACAGGGATGACCTACAATGAGCAGTTCTTC. As protein: CASSTGMTYNEQFF. This chain uses TRBV7-2 with TRBJ2-1, with D possibly being TRBD1 (6 bases). The CDR3 sequence is 14 residues long. Trimming left V 5 bases short and J 2 bases short, with 10 bases between. From germline, CDR1 is SGHTA and CDR2 FQGNSA. The full variable domain, in which reference TRBV7-2 and TRBJ2-1 provide the parts outside the CDR3, is GAGVSQSPSNKVTEKGKDVELRCDPISGHTALYWYRQSLGQGLEFLIYFQGNSAPDKSGLPSDRFSAERTGGSVSTLTIQRTQQEDSAVYLCASSTGMTYNEQFFGPGTRLTVL.

V is TRBV11-3 and J is TRBJ2-3, with D possibly TRBD2 on 5 matching bases. Trimming took 4 bases from V and 0 from J, leaving 11 bases between them. The CDR3 spans 15 residues. Germline V gene lookup returns CDR1 SGHNT and CDR2 YENEEA. The CDR3 reads CASSYLASSTDTQYF. The CDR3 DNA follows: TGTGCCAGCAGCTACCTAGCTTCTAGCACAGATACGCAGTATTTT. Full variable domain (remainder filled in from reference TRBV11-3 and TRBJ2-3): EAGVVQSPRYKIIEKKQPVAFWCNPISGHNTLYWYLQNLGQGPELLIRYENEEAVDDSQLPKDRFSAERLKGVDSTLKIQPAELGDSAVYLCASSYLASSTDTQYFGPGTRLTVL.

The V gene is TRBV5-1, the J gene TRBJ2-1; D is uncertain. The V and J ends lost 1 base and 0 bases respectively, with 8 bases between them. The length of the CDR3 is 15 residues. Germline V lookup: CDR1 SGHRS, CDR2 YFSETQ. This CDR3 is CASSLNLGSYNEQFF. The DNA for the CDR3 is TGCGCCAGCAGCTTGAATTTGGGCTCCTACAATGAGCAGTTCTTC.

The chain couples TRBV7-3 to TRBJ1-1; no firm D call. The V end was cut by 2 bases, the J end by 4 bases, with 8 bases between. From germline, CDR1 is SGHTA and CDR2 FQGTGA. The CDR3 consists of 13 residues. This chain's CDR3 is CASSLRAGTEAFF. The DNA of the CDR3 is TGTGCCAGCAGCTTACGGGCAGGCACTGAAGCTTTCTTT.

J is TRBJ2-5 and V is TRBV15; 9 positions agree with TRBD1. In germline, CDR1 is LNHNV, CDR2 YYDKDF (reference sequence). The CDR3 covers 19 residues. J gave up 5 bases and V 4 bases, and 20 bases lay outside the gene matches. CDR3 coding DNA: TGTGCCACCAGCACCGGGACAGGGATGATCCGATCCTTTGGGGAGACCCAGTACTTC. It codes for CATSTGTGMIRSFGETQYF.

The rearrangement uses TRBV30 and TRBJ1-5, with TRBD1 matching 10 bases. The trim removed 3 bases at V and 6 bases at J, leaving 2 bases unmatched. The CDR3 has 13 residues. Germline CDR1 GTSNPN, CDR2 SVGIG (reference sequence). The CDR3 loop is CAWSRTGGQPQHF. The DNA of the CDR3 is TGTGCCTGGAGCAGGACAGGGGGTCAGCCCCAGCATTTT. The variable domain in full, with the rest retrieved from reference TRBV30 and TRBJ1-5, is SQTIHQWPATLVQPVGSPLSLECTVEGTSNPNLYWYRQAAGRGLQLLFYSVGIGQISSEVPQNLSASRPQDRQFILSSKKLLLSDSGFYLCAWSRTGGQPQHFGDGTRLSIL.

The chain links TRBV5-1 to TRBJ1-2; TRBD1 aligns across 10 bases. The V gene's germline CDR1 is SGHRS and CDR2 YFSETQ. V was clipped by 5 bases and J by 0 bases; unmatched bases: 1. This CDR3 is built from 14 residues. The CDR3 reads CASRGQGTNYGYTF. DNA of the CDR3: TGCGCCAGCAGGGGACAGGGGACTAACTATGGCTACACCTTC.

This clone was seen a few times. The rearrangement links TRBV29-1 to TRBJ1-3; 9 nucleotides match TRBD1. After removal of 6 bases from V and 4 bases from J, the junction contained 7 bases not matched to a gene. From germline, CDR1 is SQVTM and CDR2 ANQGSEA. This CDR3 comprises 14 residues. In DNA, the CDR3 is TGCAGCGTGGGAATACAGGGGGCCGGAAACACCATATATTTT. Protein sequence: CSVGIQGAGNTIYF.

The V and J genes are TRBV28 and TRBJ1-2, with a possible D match to TRBD1 (5 bases). Germline V lookup: CDR1 MDHEN, CDR2 SYDVKM. The CDR3 sequence is 15 residues long. Trimming cost V 1 base and J 6 bases, with 15 bases left between them. CDR3 residues: CASSLSLGQGNGYTF. DNA of the CDR3: TGTGCCAGCAGTTTATCTTTGGGGCAGGGAAATGGCTACACCTTC.

This chain links TRBV23-1 with TRBJ1-1; 8 nucleotides align to TRBD1. TRBV23-1 is an ORF, with its function uncertain. The length of the CDR3 is 16 residues. V dropped 4 bases and J dropped 2; count of bases not matched to a gene: 9. In DNA, the CDR3 is TGCGCCAGCAGTCGGTTCGGGGACAGGCATAACACTGAAGCTTTCTTT. It encodes CASSRFGDRHNTEAFF.

The chain couples TRBV12-5 to TRBJ2-4; perhaps TRBD1 as D (6 bases). Trimming pared 6 bases from V and 0 bases from J, leaving 18 bases between. The germline CDR1 and CDR2 sequences are LGHNT and FRNRAP. The length of the CDR3 is 17 residues. CDR3 in DNA: TGTGCTAGTGGCTCCCGAGACAGGAATCTAGCCAAAAACATTCAGTACTTC. The encoded protein is CASGSRDRNLAKNIQYF.

This clone was counted between two and nine times. This chain links TRBV27 with TRBJ1-3, with D unresolved. Trimming removed 6 bases from V and 2 bases from J, with 14 bases in between. In germline, CDR1 is MNHEY, CDR2 SMNVEV (reference sequence). The CDR3 totals 15 residues. The CDR3 DNA sequence: TGTGCCAGCAGCCTAACCGGACGGGCTGGAAACACCATATATTTT. Its translation is CASSLTGRAGNTIYF.

The V call is TRBV6-1, the J call TRBJ1-1; a possible D gene is TRBD1 (5 bases). Per the germline V gene, CDR1 is MNHNS and CDR2 is SASEGT. The CDR3 contains 16 residues. With 2 bases removed from V and 0 bases from J, the gap between germline ends came to 13 bases. As DNA, the CDR3 is TGTGCCAGCAGTGAAAGGTGGGGGACTTTGAACACTGAAGCTTTCTTT. Translated, it gives CASSERWGTLNTEAFF.

The chain combines TRBV27 with TRBJ2-1; D is unresolved. CDR3 length: 16 amino acids. Germline V gene sequence: CDR1 MNHEY, CDR2 SMNVEV (reference sequence). V was clipped by 6 bases and J by 0 bases, with 15 bases between them. CDR3 sequence reads: CASSSVLWSSYNEQFF. As DNA, the CDR3 is TGTGCCAGCAGCTCCGTCCTTTGGAGCTCCTACAATGAGCAGTTCTTC.

This chain connects TRBV2 to TRBJ1-2; TRBD1 might be the D (6 bases). Germline CDR1 and CDR2: SNHLY and FYNNEI. The CDR3 loop spans 12 amino acids. The V end was cut by 4 bases, the J end by 6 bases, with 9 bases between. The CDR3 region is CASSGNRDGYTF. CDR3 in DNA: TGTGCCAGCAGTGGAAACAGGGATGGCTACACCTTC.